The rows below give T cell receptor beta chains drawn from one sample of a study of identical twins. TCRdb re-called the 5' RACE reads with MiXCR, one entry per CDR3 protein. The sample shows approximately 190,000 distinct CDR3 sequences, 15% to 20% of them seen only once. The same data also contributed to another study, on T cells expressing NK-cell markers.

The material sequenced was CD8+ T cells sorted from blood. The receptor set was obtained from a woman aged 18-35 years in good health. The CDR3 runs from the conserved cysteine through the conserved F or W. A D gene is named only where the DNA matches it firmly. Expanded clones get a size class; other rows say once, few or many, or leave the size out.

v_call	j_call	d_call	clone_size	cdr3_nt	cdr3_aa
TRBV6-1	TRBJ1-1	-	few	TGTGCCAGCAGTGAATCTTTGAACACTGAAGCTTTCTTT	CASSESLNTEAFF
TRBV9	TRBJ2-1	-	-	TGTGCCAGCAGCACCTCCGGGGCCCCCTACAATGAGCAGTTCTTC	CASSTSGAPYNEQFF
TRBV12-3/TRBV12-4	TRBJ2-2	TRBD1	-	TGTGCCAGCAGTCAAACAGGGGTGGCCGGGGAGCTGTTTTTT	CASSQTGVAGELFF
TRBV2	TRBJ2-7	TRBD1	few	TGTGCCAGCACGCACCGGGACAGGGGGCACTACGAGCAGTACTTC	CASTHRDRGHYEQYF
TRBV6-1	TRBJ1-2	TRBD1	-	TGTGCCAGCACCGACGACAGGGTTGGGGGCTACACCTTC	CASTDDRVGGYTF
TRBV4-2	TRBJ2-1	-	-	TGTGCCAGCAGCCCTAGGCCATTCCTCCTCCTTATATACAATGAGCAGTTCTTC	CASSPRPFLLLIYNEQFF
TRBV7-6	TRBJ2-7	TRBD2	-	TGTGCCAGCAGCCGAAGCGGGGACGAGCAGTACTTC	CASSRSGDEQYF
TRBV9	TRBJ1-2	-	many	TGTGCCAGCAGCGTAGGAGGGCCGTCCTATGGCTACACCTTC	CASSVGGPSYGYTF
TRBV15	TRBJ2-3	TRBD2	few	TGTGCCACCAGCAGAGATTTAGCGGGACTTAAACGGGGCACAGATACGCAGTATTTT	CATSRDLAGLKRGTDTQYF
TRBV14	TRBJ1-1	-	-	TGTGCCAGCAGCCAAATAGGACAGTTGAACACTGAAGCTTTCTTT	CASSQIGQLNTEAFF
TRBV12-3/TRBV12-4	TRBJ2-3	TRBD2	few	TGTGCCAGCAGCCTGACTAGCGGGTCATTAGATACGCAGTATTTT	CASSLTSGSLDTQYF
TRBV12-3/TRBV12-4	TRBJ1-2	TRBD1	few	TGTGCCAGCATCTCGGGACAGGGCTATGGCTACACCTTC	CASISGQGYGYTF
TRBV14	TRBJ2-3	-	-	TGTGCCAGCAGCCCTCGCTATGGGGGGCCCAAAGATACGCAGTATTTT	CASSPRYGGPKDTQYF
TRBV5-1	TRBJ1-2	-	many	TGCGCCAGCAGCTGGGCCGACTCTAACTATGGCTACACCTTC	CASSWADSNYGYTF
TRBV5-1	TRBJ2-7	-	-	TGCGCCAGCAGCTTGCCCGGGGGCCGCTACGAGCAGTACTTC	CASSLPGGRYEQYF
TRBV19	TRBJ2-1	-	-	TGTGCCAGCCCCCCCCCCAGGGGCTTGAGCTCCTACAATGAGCAGTTCTTC	CASPPPRGLSSYNEQFF
TRBV12-3/TRBV12-4	TRBJ2-7	-	few	TGTGCCAGCACGACTCTAAATCCGCCGGTTTCCGCCGAGCAGTACTTC	CASTTLNPPVSAEQYF
TRBV7-9	TRBJ2-5	TRBD2	few	TGTGCCAGCAGCGGGCTAGCGGGCAAACAAGAGACCCAGTACTTC	CASSGLAGKQETQYF
TRBV7-2	TRBJ2-1	TRBD1	few	TGTGCCAGCAGCCAATTAGGGGGCGGGTACAATGAGCAGTTCTTC	CASSQLGGGYNEQFF
TRBV9	TRBJ2-7	TRBD2	-	TGTGCCAGCAGCGCGAGCGGGAATCCCTACGAGCAGTACTTC	CASSASGNPYEQYF
TRBV24-1	TRBJ2-1	-	many	TGTGCCACCAGTGATTATGGCGATGAGCAGTTCTTC	CATSDYGDEQFF
TRBV7-6	TRBJ2-1	-	-	TGTGCCAGCAGCCCACGCCAGGGGGGCTACAATGAGCAGTTCTTC	CASSPRQGGYNEQFF
TRBV29-1	TRBJ2-1	TRBD2	-	TGCAGCGTTGAAGCTAGCGGGAGGGGAACGGATGAGCAGTTCTTC	CSVEASGRGTDEQFF
TRBV5-6	TRBJ1-1	-	-	TGTGCCAGCAGCGCCGGGGGGGCTGCGAACACTGAAGCTTTCTTT	CASSAGGAANTEAFF
TRBV29-1	TRBJ2-1	-	many	TGCAGCGTTGAACCGGGGGTCGGTGAGCAGTTCTTC	CSVEPGVGEQFF
TRBV4-3	TRBJ2-7	-	many	TGCGCCAGCAGCCAAGGGTGGGGCGCCTACGAGCAGTACTTC	CASSQGWGAYEQYF
TRBV6-2/TRBV6-3	TRBJ2-7	TRBD2	-	TGTGCCAGCAGTTACCTAGGACTAGCGAGGGGCGAGCAGTACTTC	CASSYLGLARGEQYF
TRBV7-8	TRBJ2-3	-	-	TGTGCCAGCAGCCAGGGACGGTTAGATACGCAGTATTTT	CASSQGRLDTQYF
TRBV4-3	TRBJ1-4	TRBD1	few	TGCGCCAGCAGCCAAGGACAGGGGGCTGGAAAACTGTTTTTT	CASSQGQGAGKLFF
TRBV6-5	TRBJ2-5	-	many	TGTGCCAGCAGTTACTCGTCCAGGGAAATCGGAGAGACCCAGTACTTC	CASSYSSREIGETQYF
TRBV18	TRBJ2-1	TRBD1	-	TGTGCCAGCTCTTTTTATCCGGGACAGGGGAGCAATGAGCAGTTCTTC	CASSFYPGQGSNEQFF